What follows are 11 T cell receptor beta chains derived from one specimen sequenced in a study of shared clonotypes between healthy human individuals (dated by TCRdb to 2019 to 2021). For the CD8 naive samples, CD45RO-negative cells were positively selected for CCR7, yielding a CD45RA+CCR7+ population from which TemRA cells were excluded. Receptor amplification or capture employed the immunoSEQ multiplex PCR assay. Here the immuneACCESS table is served through TCRdb, limited to in-frame sequences with V and J called. Missing clones are a known gap in these copies; in checked studies unresolved V genes cover under half, and the rest lacks a known reason. Present in this sample are 550,000 to 750,000 clones, around 95% of which were seen just once. The biggest ten clones account for 0.09% to 0.13% of the sample. Sequencing was performed on naive CD8+ T cells sorted from blood. The sample's cell subset or site label, decoded: CD45RA+CCR7+. The origin of the receptors is a woman aged 25 to 39 in good health.

This sequence joins TRBV27 and TRBJ1-5; TRBD1 matches at 7 bases. Germline V lookup: CDR1 MNHEY, CDR2 SMNVEV (reference sequence). The CDR3 has 15 residues. Unmatched junction bases numbered 9, after V lost 5 bases and J lost 5 bases. The CDR3 here is CASSKNDREDQPQHF. CDR3 DNA sequence: TGTGCCAGCAGTAAAAACGACAGGGAGGATCAGCCCCAGCATTTT.

The V gene is TRBV7-9, the J gene TRBJ2-7, with 8 bases matching TRBD1. J gave up 4 bases and V 4 bases, and 9 bases lay outside the gene matches. The CDR3 consists of 15 residues. Germline V gene sequence: CDR1 SEHNR, CDR2 FQNEAQ (reference sequence). The CDR3 region is CASSYSDREAYEQYF. As DNA, the CDR3 is TGTGCCAGCAGCTACTCGGACAGGGAGGCATACGAGCAGTACTTC. Looking up the rest from reference TRBV7-9 and TRBJ2-7 gives the full variable domain: DTGVSQNPRHKITKRGQNVTFRCDPISEHNRLYWYRQTLGQGPEFLTYFQNEAQLEKSRLLSDRFSAERPKGSFSTLEIQRTEQGDSAMYLCASSYSDREAYEQYFGPGTRLTVT.

V usage is TRBV10-2 and J usage is TRBJ2-1, with no clear D. CDR3 length equals 12 residues. V lost 9 bases and J 8 bases, leaving 14 bases between the germline ends. Germline V gene sequence: CDR1 WSHSY, CDR2 SAAADI. The CDR3 protein is CASQPYVDEQFF. The CDR3 DNA follows: TGCGCCAGTCAGCCCTACGTCGATGAGCAGTTCTTC.

V and J are TRBV2 and TRBJ2-3; D is possibly TRBD2 (6 bases). This CDR3 is built from 13 residues. Germline V gives CDR1 SNHLY, CDR2 FYNNEI. V gave up 10 bases and J gave up 0 bases, with 11 bases separating them. In nucleotides, the CDR3 is TGTGCCACCTTAGCGGCGAGCACAGATACGCAGTATTTT. Translating gives CATLAASTDTQYF.

Details on this clone: The identical CDR3 is also encoded by other nucleotide sequences in the sample. This sequence joins TRBV4-1 and TRBJ2-1; 8 bases agree with TRBD2. Looked up from germline, CDR1 is MGHRA and CDR2 is YSYEKL. J lost 4 bases, V lost 3 bases, and 8 bases had no gene match. The CDR3 sequence is 16 residues long. DNA of the CDR3: TGCGCCAGCAGCCAGGTATTAGCGGGACCTTACAATGAGCAGTTCTTC. The encoded protein is CASSQVLAGPYNEQFF.

The chain employs TRBV5-4 and TRBJ1-1; no clear D gene. The CDR3 is 13 residues long. Per germline, CDR1 SGHNT and CDR2 YYREEE (reference sequence). V was trimmed by 5 bases and J by 6 bases, leaving 14 bases between them. CDR3 in amino acids: CASRGPSTAEAFF. The CDR3 coding sequence is TGTGCCAGCAGGGGCCCGTCTACCGCTGAAGCTTTCTTT.

V is TRBV5-8 and J is TRBJ1-5, with a tentative D call TRBD1 (6 bases). The CDR3 spans 16 residues. Deletions cut 2 bases from V and 5 bases from J, with 17 bases between. Germline V gene data show CDR1 as SGHTS and CDR2 as YDEGEE. The CDR3 nucleotides are TGTGCCAGCAGCTTCGCGGCCCAGGGGATGTATCAGCCCCAGCATTTT. This codes for CASSFAAQGMYQPQHF.

J is TRBJ1-1 and V is TRBV4-2, with unresolved D. The CDR3 length is 12 residues. From germline, CDR1 is LGHNA and CDR2 YNFKEQ. Deletions cut 4 bases from V and 6 bases from J, with 9 bases between. This CDR3 reads CASSPRSAEAFF. The CDR3, as DNA: TGTGCCAGCAGCCCACGGTCGGCTGAAGCTTTCTTT.

This clone occurred a few times. V usage is TRBV5-5 and J usage is TRBJ1-1, with D possibly TRBD1 on 5 matching bases. The V gene's germline CDR1 is SGHKS and CDR2 YYEKEE (reference sequence). The CDR3 is 14 residues long. Trimming left V 0 bases short and J 3 bases short, with 9 bases between. The CDR3 loop reads CASSLVAGHTEAFF. The CDR3 DNA reads as TGTGCCAGCAGCTTGGTGGCAGGGCACACTGAAGCTTTCTTT.

This clone appeared a single time. This chain joins TRBV7-8 and TRBJ2-7, with D unresolved. The CDR3 spans 17 residues. Trimming removed 3 bases from V and 2 bases from J, with 20 bases in between. Germline V gives CDR1 SGHVS, CDR2 FQNEAQ. DNA for the CDR3: TGTGCCAGCAGCTTCCACTTGGGTGGGGTATCCCCCTACGAGCAGTACTTC. Encoded protein: CASSFHLGGVSPYEQYF.

The V and J genes are TRBV7-9 and TRBJ2-3; 10 nucleotides align to TRBD2. The CDR3 has 15 residues. CDR1 SEHNR and CDR2 FQNEAQ come from the germline V gene (reference sequence). The V and J ends lost 2 bases and 1 base, in that order; junction bases with no gene match: 0. CDR3 amino acids: CASSLLAGGTDTQYF. In nucleotides, the CDR3 is TGTGCCAGCAGCTTACTAGCGGGGGGCACAGATACGCAGTATTTT. The full variable domain, its missing parts supplied by reference TRBV7-9 and TRBJ2-3, is DTGVSQNPRHKITKRGQNVTFRCDPISEHNRLYWYRQTLGQGPEFLTYFQNEAQLEKSRLLSDRFSAERPKGSFSTLEIQRTEQGDSAMYLCASSLLAGGTDTQYFGPGTRLTVL.